Described below is a single TCR beta chain sequence and its context. The CDR3 runs 12 residues. CDR1 is MDHEN, CDR2 SYDVKM, per germline. V was cut by 2 bases and J by 8 bases, with 7 bases left in between. Clones were read by immunoSEQ multiplex PCR, and TCRdb kept only the in-frame ones, dropping some. The table has around 150,000 clones, 70% to 90% seen once. The data were taken from a study of cytomegalovirus exposure and HLA in healthy donors. The sequence came from a woman between 18 and 29 years old in good health and CMV-seropositive. This chain links TRBV28 with TRBJ2-1; unclear D gene. The sequencing input was PBMCs. CDR3 sequence (DNA): TGTGCCAGCAGTTTACTCCGAGATGAGCAGTTCTTC. It yields the protein CASSLLRDEQFF. The whole variable domain, filled in from reference TRBV28 and TRBJ2-1, reads DVKVTQSSRYLVKRTGEKVFLECVQDMDHENMFWYRQDPGLGLRLIYFSYDVKMKEKGDIPEGYSVSREKKERFSLILESASTNQTSMYLCASSLLRDEQFFGPGTRLTVL.